What follows is one T cell receptor beta chain and its context. Authors' data handling: Reference gene primer amplification in the assay estimated nucleated cell counts. The repertoire was sequenced with immunoSEQ multiplex PCR; TCRdb's copy has only in-frame clones and lacks some. Clone size and V and J calls were adopted from that table, with D and trimming inferred from the DNA. The sample consists of 270,000 or so clones, 89% of them appearing once. The data were obtained in a study of blood T cell repertoires in COVID-19. The wider study: Samples of COVID-19 (acute and convalescent) were obtained from the United States, Italy and Spain. T cells, B-cell-depleted T cells, or PBMCs provided the cDNA or gDNA that served as material.

This CDR3 is built from 12 residues. V was pared by 6 bases and J by 9 bases, with 6 bases of the junction left unmatched. Germline assignment: CDR1 MNHNY and CDR2 SVGAGI (reference sequence). The sequenced material came from peripheral blood. This chain joins TRBV6-6 and TRBJ2-7; 9 bases map to TRBD1. The clonotype originates from a middle-aged woman who had recovered from COVID-19. Written as DNA, the CDR3 is TGTGCCAGCAGCAGGGACAGGGAGGGGCAGTACTTC. The encoded protein is CASSRDREGQYF.